Given below is one T cell receptor (beta chain) in context. The sample belongs to a study of blood T cell repertoires in COVID-19. Study-wide context: The study drew acute and convalescent COVID-19 samples from the United States, Italy and Spain. PBMCs, B-cell-depleted T cells, or T cells were the source of the cDNA or gDNA that made up the material.

Under the authors' procedure: The authors estimated nucleated cell counts from reference gene primer amplification. The method was immunoSEQ multiplex PCR; TCRdb's version includes in-frame clones alone and lacks a portion of them. V and J calls plus clone size are reproduced from that table; the DNA served to infer D and trimming. The profile shows around 310,000 clones, approximately 88% of them singletons. With 0 bases clipped from V and 6 bases from J, the junction kept 6 bases outside the gene matches. The CDR3 extends over 15 amino acids. Germline V gives CDR1 SGHRS, CDR2 YFSETQ. This chain joins TRBV5-1 and TRBJ2-3; 8 nucleotides match TRBD2. The sample consisted of peripheral blood. The receptor's source is a woman in her forties or fifties with active or convalescent COVID-19. CDR3 region: CASSLDGGVFDTQYF. The DNA for the CDR3 is TGCGCCAGCAGCTTGGACGGGGGGGTCTTCGATACGCAGTATTTT.